Following are 14 T cell receptor beta chains from one sample sequenced in a study of cytomegalovirus exposure and HLA in healthy donors. Vbeta (60) and Jbeta (13) primers were used in the PCR. Assay: immunoSEQ multiplex PCR; the TCRdb copy retains only in-frame clones and omits some. The table lists 150,000 to 200,000 clones, 65% to 70% of them singletons. The sample consisted of PBMCs. The source of these receptors is a woman in her late teens or twenties in good health and CMV-seropositive.

V and J are TRBV28 and TRBJ2-3, with D possibly TRBD1 on 6 matching bases. Germline V gene data show CDR1 as MDHEN and CDR2 as SYDVKM. V lost 5 bases and J 2 bases, leaving 14 bases between the germline ends. The CDR3 runs to 15 residues. The CDR3 is CASSTAGANTDTQYF. CDR3 sequence (DNA): TGTGCCAGCAGTACGGCAGGGGCCAACACAGATACGCAGTATTTT.

The chain uses TRBV11-2 and TRBJ1-4; a weak D match, TRBD1 (5 bases). The CDR3 spans 15 residues. V was trimmed by 0 bases and J by 8 bases, leaving 13 bases between them. Germline V gene lookup returns CDR1 SGHAT and CDR2 FQNNGV. This CDR3 reads CASSLDYHKGEKLFF. The CDR3 nucleotides read TGTGCCAGCAGCTTAGATTATCACAAGGGGGAAAAACTGTTTTTT.

J is TRBJ1-2 and V is TRBV28; perhaps TRBD1 as D (6 bases). CDR3 length: 13 residues. The germline V gene encodes CDR1 MDHEN and CDR2 SYDVKM. The ends were cut back, 6 bases at V and 6 bases at J, with 14 bases in the middle. The CDR3 spells CASSNRVINGYTF. The CDR3, as DNA: TGTGCCAGCAGCAACAGGGTCATTAATGGCTACACCTTC.

This chain joins TRBV5-5 and TRBJ2-7, with 7 bases aligning to TRBD1. The CDR3 extends over 14 amino acids. The J segment lost 4 bases and the V segment lost 0 bases, leaving 4 bases of the junction unmatched. CDR1 SGHKS and CDR2 YYEKEE come from the germline V gene (reference sequence). The CDR3 DNA follows: TGTGCCAGCAGCTTGGGACAGGGTGGTTACGAGCAGTACTTC. It yields the protein CASSLGQGGYEQYF.

In regard to this clone: The same CDR3 is also encoded by other DNA sequences in this sample. This chain joins TRBV29-1 and TRBJ2-3, with D hard to call. The length of the CDR3 is 14 residues. The V end lost 1 base, the J end lost 4 bases, and 12 bases lay between the germline ends. Germline V CDR1 and CDR2: SQVTM, ANQGSEA. Written as DNA, the CDR3 is TGCAGCGTTGAAGTGCGACCCAGCGCAGATACGCAGTATTTT. This codes for CSVEVRPSADTQYF.

This clone was counted between two and nine times. The V and J genes are TRBV30 and TRBJ2-2, with 9 bases matching TRBD2. The CDR3 sequence is 19 residues long. With 0 bases clipped from V and 2 bases from J, the junction kept 13 bases outside the gene matches. Per the germline V gene, CDR1 is GTSNPN and CDR2 is SVGIG (reference sequence). CDR3: CAWSVQASGTNSNTGELFF. The DNA of the CDR3 is TGTGCCTGGAGTGTACAGGCTAGCGGGACCAACTCTAACACCGGGGAGCTGTTTTTT.

Written as DNA, the CDR3 is TGTGCCAGCAGTAGCTATCTCCGAGGGACTAGCTATGGCTACACCTTC. Amino acids: CASSSYLRGTSYGYTF. The chain recombines TRBV27 with TRBJ1-2, with D possibly TRBD1 on 5 matching bases. V was shortened by 5 bases and J by 4 bases, with 20 bases between the two germline ends. The germline CDR1 and CDR2 sequences are MNHEY and SMNVEV (reference sequence). The CDR3 totals 16 residues.

Turning to this clone: Different DNA sequences within this sample yield the same CDR3. The rearrangement joins TRBV2 to TRBJ2-5, with D maybe TRBD2 (5 bases). The CDR3 length is 16 residues. The germline gives CDR1 SNHLY, CDR2 FYNNEI. With 2 bases removed from V and 5 bases from J, the gap between germline ends came to 18 bases. CDR3 DNA sequence: TGTGCCAGCAGTGAACCGACTGGACTTTTCCGGGAGACCCAGTACTTC. This encodes CASSEPTGLFRETQYF.

The rearrangement uses TRBV5-5 and TRBJ2-1; 7 nucleotides line up with TRBD2. The V gene's germline CDR1 is SGHKS and CDR2 YYEKEE (reference sequence). The CDR3 totals 14 residues. V dropped 4 bases and J dropped 2; count of bases not matched to a gene: 3. The CDR3 DNA follows: TGTGCCAGCAGCCCCGGACTAGCCTACAATGAGCAGTTCTTC. It specifies CASSPGLAYNEQFF.

This chain's CDR3 is CASSLDRVVQYF. For the CDR3, the DNA is TGTGCCAGCAGTCTAGACAGGGTGGTGCAGTATTTT. The chain has TRBV27 and TRBJ2-3; 7 bases match TRBD1. The CDR3 contains 12 residues. CDR1 is MNHEY and CDR2 is SMNVEV in the germline V gene (reference sequence). J gave up 11 bases and V 5 bases, and 7 bases lay outside the gene matches.

This clone was seen once. This chain joins TRBV5-1 and TRBJ2-3; 9 positions agree with TRBD2. J lost 7 bases, V lost 4 bases, and 13 bases had no gene match. The CDR3 totals 16 residues. Germline CDR1 reads SGHRS; CDR2 reads YFSETQ. CDR3 amino acids: CASSRERAGGPHTQYF. In nucleotides, the CDR3 is TGCGCCAGCAGCCGGGAGAGGGCGGGAGGGCCTCATACGCAGTATTTT.

V gene TRBV5-6 combines with J gene TRBJ2-1; TRBD2 might be the D (5 bases). Trimming shortened V by 6 bases and J by 5 bases, and 15 bases separated the two germline ends. This CDR3 has 14 amino acids. CDR1 SGHDT and CDR2 YYEEEE come from the germline V gene. In nucleotides, the CDR3 is TGTGCCAGCAACTTTAATTACGGGGACAATGAGCAGTTCTTC. This codes for CASNFNYGDNEQFF.

This chain connects TRBV2 to TRBJ1-1; tentative D call: TRBD1 (5 bases). V dropped 6 bases and J dropped 4 bases, with 15 bases sitting between them. The germline V gene encodes CDR1 SNHLY and CDR2 FYNNEI. The CDR3 is 14 residues long. The CDR3 loop is CASRGNHGGTEAFF. CDR3 DNA sequence: TGTGCCAGCAGGGGGAATCACGGGGGCACTGAAGCTTTCTTT.

This chain connects TRBV6-1 to TRBJ2-7; 8 nucleotides match TRBD2. CDR1 and CDR2 (germline): MNHNS, SASEGT. This CDR3 is built from 14 residues. J was trimmed by 6 bases and V by 10 bases; bases with no gene match: 14. The CDR3 region has the DNA TGTGCCACCAAGGCCGGGCGGGGGGCCGGCGAGCAGTACTTC. Its protein product is CATKAGRGAGEQYF.